Following are 23 T cell receptor beta chains from one sample sequenced in a study of T cells after yellow fever vaccination. TCRdb reanalysed the 5' RACE reads using MiXCR and keeps one entry per CDR3 protein. Of 120,000 or so distinct CDR3 sequences listed, over 12% were seen once; the top ten hold roughly 44%. Specimen: CD8+ T cells sorted from PBMCs, collected 5 days after the yellow fever booster vaccination. The receptor set was obtained from a man aged 18 to 30 who received the YFV17D yellow fever vaccine.

This clonotype occurred a few times. The V and J genes are TRBV14 and TRBJ2-3, with 8 positions matching TRBD1. CDR3 size: 15 residues. After removal of 4 bases from V and 2 bases from J, the junction contained 5 bases not matched to a gene. Per the germline V gene, CDR1 is SGHDN and CDR2 is FVKESK. The CDR3 sequence is CASSPWDRYTDTQYF. CDR3 DNA: TGTGCCAGCAGCCCTTGGGACAGGTACACAGATACGCAGTATTTT.

The chain combines TRBV12-3 or TRBV12-4 with TRBJ2-7; TRBD1 might be the D (6 bases). V dropped 6 bases and J dropped 4 bases, with 13 bases sitting between them. The CDR3 contains 13 residues. The CDR3 nucleotides are TGTGCCAGCAGGTCTGGGACAACATACGAGCAGTACTTC. Encoded protein: CASRSGTTYEQYF.

This clonotype was found many times. The chain has TRBV2 and TRBJ2-7; D not resolved. Germline lookup yields CDR1 SNHLY and CDR2 FYNNEI. V was cut by 7 bases and J by 4 bases, with 8 bases left in between. The CDR3 has 11 residues. The CDR3 DNA sequence: TGTGCCAGCACCGTAGGGTACGAGCAGTACTTC. It specifies CASTVGYEQYF.

This clonotype was counted a few times. This chain uses TRBV27 with TRBJ1-5; D is possibly TRBD1 (5 bases). This CDR3 is built from 17 residues. The V gene's germline CDR1 is MNHEY and CDR2 SMNVEV (reference sequence). Between the trimmed V and J ends, which lost 5 bases and 0 bases, there was a span of 17 bases. This chain's CDR3 is CASSPRTGEYSNQPQHF. In DNA form, the CDR3 reads TGTGCCAGCAGTCCACGGACGGGGGAATATAGCAATCAGCCCCAGCATTTT.

The chain has TRBV5-1 and TRBJ2-1; D tentatively fits TRBD1 or TRBD2 (5 bases each). V lost 4 bases to trimming and J lost 8 bases, with 16 bases between them. Germline CDR1 and CDR2: SGHRS and YFSETQ. The CDR3 totals 14 residues. CDR3 sequence reads: CASSPWGEDYEQFF. The CDR3, as DNA: TGCGCCAGCAGCCCCTGGGGCGAGGACTATGAGCAGTTCTTC.

This clonotype occurred many times. The V call is TRBV9, the J call TRBJ1-2; D unclear. V lost 4 bases and J lost 6, with 16 bases in between. This CDR3 contains 14 residues. In germline, CDR1 is SGDLS, CDR2 YYNGEE. CDR3 loop: CASSRDDTRDGYTF. The CDR3 nucleotides are TGTGCCAGCAGCCGAGATGACACGCGGGATGGCTACACCTTC.

The table lists this clonotype with many counts. In DNA, the CDR3 is TGTGCCAGCAGCGCGGACAGAAACACAGATACGCAGTATTTT. Translated, it gives CASSADRNTDTQYF. This chain connects TRBV9 to TRBJ2-3; D may be TRBD1 (6 bases). Trimming cost V 3 bases and J 2 bases, with 10 bases left between them. CDR1 and CDR2 from the germline V gene are SGDLS and YYNGEE. This CDR3 spans 14 amino acids.

This chain links TRBV2 with TRBJ2-7, with a tentative D call TRBD1 (6 bases). The CDR3 consists of 13 residues. Germline loops: CDR1 SNHLY, CDR2 FYNNEI. Between the trimmed V and J ends, which lost 3 bases and 2 bases, there was a span of 8 bases. The CDR3 nucleotides read TGTGCCAGCAGTGAGGGGGCCGCCTACGAGCAGTACGTC. Translation: CASSEGAAYEQYV.

This clonotype was counted at least ten times. This chain uses TRBV7-3 with TRBJ2-2; D gene ambiguous. The CDR3 length is 15 residues. The germline V and J ends were trimmed by 4 bases and 0 bases, with 9 bases remaining between them. Germline assignment: CDR1 SGHTA and CDR2 FQGTGA. The CDR3 spells CASSSTPANTGELFF. CDR3 in DNA: TGTGCCAGCAGCTCCACCCCCGCGAACACCGGGGAGCTGTTTTTT.

In this sample, this clonotype turned up a few times. The chain has TRBV10-3 and TRBJ1-2; 7 bases line up with TRBD1. The trim removed 4 bases at V and 9 bases at J, leaving 2 bases unmatched. CDR3 size: 11 residues. The germline gives CDR1 ENHRY, CDR2 SYGVKD. This CDR3 is CAISGQGSYTF. In DNA, the CDR3 is TGTGCCATCAGTGGACAGGGTAGCTACACCTTC.

Many counts were recorded for this clonotype. This chain links TRBV20-1 with TRBJ2-7; D possibly matches TRBD1 or TRBD2 (5 bases each). V was pared by 4 bases and J by 4 bases, with 14 bases between. CDR1 is DFQATT, CDR2 SNEGSKA, per germline (reference sequence). This CDR3 contains 13 residues. The CDR3 region has the DNA TGCAGTGCTACGCTCCGGGACCCTTACGAGCAGTACTTC. It specifies CSATLRDPYEQYF.

The CDR3 DNA sequence: TGCAGCGCCGATTTTAGCGGGAGCACCGGGGAGCTGTTTTTT. As protein: CSADFSGSTGELFF. The genes are TRBV29-1 and TRBJ2-2, with TRBD2 identical over 9 bases. The length of the CDR3 is 14 residues. The germline gives CDR1 SQVTM, CDR2 ANQGSEA. V trimming: 7 bases; J trimming: 4 bases; junction bases outside the gene matches: 7.

A few counts support this clonotype. The chain couples TRBV6-2 or TRBV6-3 to TRBJ1-5; D gene unclear. The CDR3 is 16 amino acids. V lost 0 bases, J lost 2 bases, and 11 bases lay in between. Germline CDR1 is MNHEY and CDR2 is SVGEGT. The CDR3 DNA is TGTGCCAGCAGTTACTCTGTCACCCCGGGCAATCAGCCCCAGCATTTT. Amino acids: CASSYSVTPGNQPQHF.

This clonotype is medium-sized. J is TRBJ2-2 and V is TRBV29-1; 10 nucleotides line up with TRBD2. This CDR3 region has 14 residues. With 3 bases clipped from V and 3 bases from J, the junction kept 1 base outside the gene matches. Germline loops: CDR1 SQVTM, CDR2 ANQGSEA. The CDR3 DNA reads TGCAGCGTTGACAGCGGGGGGGACACCGGGGAGCTGTTTTTT. It yields the protein CSVDSGGDTGELFF.

The table lists this clonotype with a few counts. The J gene is TRBJ2-5, the V gene TRBV25-1; D is uncertain. CDR1 and CDR2 from the germline V gene are MGHDK and SYGVNS. CDR3 length: 12 amino acids. V lost 1 base, J lost 7 bases, and 7 bases lay in between. The CDR3 spells CASSEWVGTQYF. DNA for the CDR3: TGTGCCAGCAGTGAATGGGTGGGGACCCAGTACTTC.

V is TRBV6-4 and J is TRBJ2-2; 7 nucleotides agree with TRBD1. Germline values: CDR1 MRHNA, CDR2 SNTAGT. The CDR3 runs to 14 residues. The ends lost 5 bases at V and 5 bases at J; junction bases unmatched: 5. The CDR3: CASSRTGETGELFF. Here the CDR3 DNA reads TGTGCCAGCAGTAGAACAGGGGAGACCGGGGAGCTGTTTTTT.

This clonotype was observed a handful of times. CDR3 amino acids: CASSSLRGAEGYTAYEQFF. The CDR3 region has the DNA TGCGCCAGCAGCTCCTTAAGGGGGGCCGAGGGATATACGGCGTATGAGCAGTTCTTC. The V call is TRBV4-3, the J call TRBJ2-1, with D possibly being TRBD1 or TRBD2 (6 bases each). V dropped 5 bases and J dropped 8 bases, with 31 bases sitting between them. From germline, CDR1 is LGHNA and CDR2 YSLEER. The CDR3 spans 19 residues.

This sequence joins TRBV4-3 and TRBJ2-2, with 7 bases identical to TRBD1. Germline V gene sequence: CDR1 LGHNA, CDR2 YSLEER. V shed 5 bases and J 7 bases; nucleotides not matched to a gene: 7. The CDR3 length is 14 residues. CDR3 in DNA: TGCGCCAGCAGCGTGGGACAGCACATCGGGGAGCTGTTTTTT. Its translation: CASSVGQHIGELFF.

The rearrangement uses TRBV4-1 and TRBJ1-1; perhaps TRBD1 as D (6 bases). This CDR3 has 12 amino acids. V was shortened by 6 bases and J by 5 bases, with 10 bases between the two germline ends. In germline, CDR1 is MGHRA, CDR2 YSYEKL. CDR3 sequence (DNA): TGCGCCAGCAGTTCGAGGGGGACTGAAGCTTTCTTT. This translates into CASSSRGTEAFF.

This clonotype was recorded a few times. The chain recombines TRBV21-1 with TRBJ1-1; the table names TRBD1, a call not compared with the DNA. TRBV21-1 is tagged as a pseudogene. This CDR3 has 15 amino acids. The CDR3 coding sequence is TGTGCCAGCCCCAAGGGGACAGGGAGGCCCACTGAAGCTTTCTTT. Amino acid sequence: CASPKGTGRPTEAFF.

This clonotype has more than one count but fewer than ten. The gene calls are TRBV5-5 and TRBJ2-2; no clear D. The CDR3 loop spans 18 amino acids. Germline V lookup: CDR1 SGHKS, CDR2 YYEKEE (reference sequence). V dropped 0 bases and J dropped 5 bases, with 20 bases sitting between them. This CDR3 is CASSLEEPWTLYTGELFF. CDR3 coding DNA: TGTGCCAGCAGCTTGGAGGAGCCATGGACCCTGTATACCGGGGAGCTGTTTTTT.

This chain joins TRBV7-2 and TRBJ2-2; D ambiguous. Trimming shortened V by 5 bases and J by 4 bases, and 8 bases separated the two germline ends. Germline V gives CDR1 SGHTA, CDR2 FQGNSA. This CDR3 contains 13 residues. As DNA, the CDR3 is TGTGCCAGCAGCACGGAGTTCACCGGGGAGCTGTTTTTT. As protein: CASSTEFTGELFF.

This sequence joins TRBV5-5 and TRBJ2-3; D unclear. The CDR3 runs 14 residues. CDR1 and CDR2 (germline): SGHKS, YYEKEE (reference sequence). V lost 2 bases to trimming and J lost 6 bases, with 13 bases between them. The CDR3 loop is CASSFTPGLDTQYF. The CDR3 DNA follows: TGTGCCAGCAGCTTTACCCCCGGTCTCGATACGCAGTATTTT.